These 17 T cell receptor beta chains were sequenced from one sample in a study of cytomegalovirus exposure and HLA in healthy donors. PCR involved 60 Vbeta and 13 Jbeta primers. TCRdb keeps only in-frame clones here, not all; method: immunoSEQ multiplex PCR. Of about 85,000 clones detected, around 66% appear once; the ten largest clones hold 3% to 5%. The sample was PBMCs. These receptors all come from a man aged 25 to 40 in good health and CMV-seronegative.

This chain links TRBV12-5 with TRBJ1-3; 8 nucleotides align to TRBD1. CDR3 length equals 16 residues. V was clipped by 3 bases and J by 1 base; unmatched bases: 5. Germline CDR1 is LGHNT and CDR2 is FRNRAP. This chain's CDR3 is CASGLGQGVSGNTIYF. CDR3 bases: TGTGCTAGTGGTTTAGGACAGGGCGTTTCTGGAAACACCATATATTTT.

The chain links TRBV19 to TRBJ1-1; TRBD1 is a possible D gene (6 bases). CDR1 and CDR2 (germline): LNHDA, SQIVND (reference sequence). This CDR3 spans 14 amino acids. The V end lost 5 bases, the J end lost 4 bases, and 14 bases lay between the germline ends. The CDR3, as DNA: TGTGCCAGTAGTTTGGACAGACGGAGCACTGAAGCTTTCTTT. Translation: CASSLDRRSTEAFF.

This sequence joins TRBV4-3 and TRBJ2-7, with 8 bases lining up with TRBD2. The V segment lost 1 base and the J segment 0 bases; nucleotides outside the gene matches: 2. Germline V gene sequence: CDR1 LGHNA, CDR2 YSLEER. The CDR3 covers 15 residues. The CDR3 region is CASSQGLANSYEQYF. The CDR3 nucleotides read TGCGCCAGCAGCCAAGGACTAGCGAACTCCTACGAGCAGTACTTC.

This chain joins TRBV18 and TRBJ2-2; 7 nucleotides agree with TRBD1. This CDR3 has 17 residues. Germline CDR1 reads KGHSH; CDR2 reads LQKENI. Trimming took 4 bases from V and 2 from J; bases not matched to a gene: 10. The CDR3 coding sequence is TGTGCCAGCTCACTGCGCCGGGACAGCCGAAACACCGGGGAGCTGTTTTTT. Amino acids: CASSLRRDSRNTGELFF.

The J gene is TRBJ2-5, the V gene TRBV7-2; possible D gene TRBD1, 6 bases. V dropped 5 bases and J dropped 1 base, with 17 bases sitting between them. Germline CDR1 reads SGHTA; CDR2 reads FQGNSA. The CDR3 extends over 16 amino acids. The CDR3 sequence: CASSGTGLPRQETQYF. As DNA, the CDR3 is TGTGCCAGCAGCGGCACAGGGTTGCCACGCCAAGAGACCCAGTACTTC.

The rearrangement uses TRBV27 and TRBJ2-7; 7 bases match TRBD2. This CDR3 region has 23 residues. Unmatched junction bases numbered 30, after V lost 0 bases and J lost 4 bases. CDR1 and CDR2 from the germline V gene are MNHEY and SMNVEV (reference sequence). The CDR3 here is CASSLSINLRGIRRESYIYEQYF. The CDR3 bases are TGTGCCAGCAGTTTATCCATAAACCTAAGGGGAATTAGGCGGGAGAGTTACATATACGAGCAGTACTTC.

The chain has TRBV10-3 and TRBJ1-5; D call uncertain. Germline values: CDR1 ENHRY, CDR2 SYGVKD. The CDR3 consists of 15 residues. V was clipped by 0 bases and J by 1 base, with 7 bases between them. The CDR3 DNA follows: TGTGCCATCAGTGAGTCAGAGTTAAGCAATCAGCCCCAGCATTTT. This gives the protein CAISESELSNQPQHF.

This clone was counted between two and nine times. CDR3 nucleotide sequence: TGTGCCACATCCTGGGGAGCCGGGGAGCTGTTTTTT. Translation gives CATSWGAGELFF. V usage is TRBV19 and J usage is TRBJ2-2, with D possibly matching TRBD2 (5 bases). This CDR3 contains 12 residues. Germline CDR1 LNHDA, CDR2 SQIVND (reference sequence). The V gene lost 10 bases and the J gene lost 6 bases, with 12 bases spanning the gap.

This clone was picked up one time. The rearrangement links TRBV2 to TRBJ1-1; D unclear. V lost 10 bases, J lost 7 bases, and 16 bases lay in between. Germline assignment: CDR1 SNHLY and CDR2 FYNNEI. This CDR3 has 12 amino acids. The CDR3 loop is CAILYLEGEAFF. CDR3 nucleotides: TGTGCCATTCTCTACCTAGAGGGTGAAGCTTTCTTT.

The chain links TRBV5-6 to TRBJ2-5; TRBD2 is a possible D gene (6 bases). Trimming left V 2 bases short and J 5 bases short, with 13 bases between. Per germline, CDR1 SGHDT and CDR2 YYEEEE. The CDR3 runs 14 residues. The DNA of the CDR3 is TGTGCCAGCAGCTTCGGGGACGCGGGGGAGACCCAGTACTTC. Translating it yields CASSFGDAGETQYF.

This clone was observed a handful of times. V is TRBV2 and J is TRBJ2-5, with 7 bases fitting TRBD2. The CDR3 contains 15 residues. J lost 5 bases, V lost 3 bases, and 9 bases had no gene match. Germline-derived CDR1 and CDR2 are SNHLY and FYNNEI. The CDR3 loop is CASSDQFRLAETQYF. The CDR3 coding sequence is TGTGCCAGCAGTGATCAATTCAGACTAGCCGAGACCCAGTACTTC.

The rearrangement links TRBV29-1 to TRBJ1-3; 7 positions match TRBD1. The CDR3 runs to 12 residues. Losses at the gene ends were 4 bases for V and 4 bases for J; bases not matched to a gene: 1. The germline gives CDR1 SQVTM, CDR2 ANQGSEA. The CDR3 here is CSVGTGGNTIYF. CDR3 in DNA: TGCAGCGTTGGGACAGGCGGAAACACCATATATTTT.

The chain employs TRBV5-4 and TRBJ2-7; 11 bases map to TRBD1. Germline CDR1 and CDR2: SGHNT and YYREEE (reference sequence). The CDR3 is 14 amino acids. Germline trimming cut 4 bases from V and 4 bases from J; bases unmatched to any gene: 4. The CDR3 region has the DNA TGTGCCAGCAGCAAGGACAGGGGGCAATACGAGCAGTACTTC. Residues: CASSKDRGQYEQYF.

This rearrangement joins TRBV5-1 to TRBJ2-5, with D possibly TRBD1 on 6 matching bases. Germline-derived CDR1 and CDR2 are SGHRS and YFSETQ. V gave up 7 bases and J gave up 5 bases, with 15 bases separating them. The CDR3 is 13 amino acids. The CDR3 nucleotides read TGCGCCAGCCGACAGGAACCATCGGAGACCCAGTACTTC. Translating it yields CASRQEPSETQYF.

This clone showed up just a few times. This CDR3 is also generated by other DNA sequences in the sample. The genes are TRBV28 and TRBJ2-7, with a possible D match to TRBD1 (5 bases). Germline CDR1 MDHEN, CDR2 SYDVKM. The V end was cut by 4 bases, the J end by 5 bases, with 9 bases between. The CDR3 has 12 residues. The CDR3 nucleotides are TGTGCCAGCAGTTCAGGGATCCACGAGCAGTACTTC. Protein sequence: CASSSGIHEQYF.

This chain links TRBV6-5 with TRBJ1-1; TRBD1 is a possible D gene (6 bases). V lost 6 bases and J 5 bases, leaving 13 bases between the germline ends. The CDR3 loop spans 13 amino acids. Germline loops: CDR1 MNHEY, CDR2 SVGAGI. The CDR3 region is CASRQSTGTEAFF. For the CDR3, the DNA is TGTGCCAGCAGACAGTCAACAGGGACTGAAGCTTTCTTT.

The rearrangement uses TRBV28 and TRBJ2-1, with D possibly TRBD1 on 7 matching bases. Between the trimmed V and J ends, which lost 6 bases and 7 bases, there was a span of 19 bases. The CDR3 is 15 amino acids. Looked up from germline, CDR1 is MDHEN and CDR2 is SYDVKM. CDR3 sequence reads: CASSQGGGGWNEQFF. The DNA of the CDR3 is TGTGCCAGCAGCCAGGGGGGCGGAGGTTGGAATGAGCAGTTCTTC. The variable domain in full, completed from reference TRBV28 and TRBJ2-1, reads DVKVTQSSRYLVKRTGEKVFLECVQDMDHENMFWYRQDPGLGLRLIYFSYDVKMKEKGDIPEGYSVSREKKERFSLILESASTNQTSMYLCASSQGGGGWNEQFFGPGTRLTVL.